These 30 T cell receptor beta chains originate from one sample sequenced in a study of human T cells and chemical hapten exposure. This sample's time point: patch test 3, about 24 weeks after DPC sensitization. Treatment in this sample: therapeutic diphenylcyclopropenone sensitization with weekly scalp DPC. TCRdb independently ran MiXCR on the RACE reads; one entry per CDR3 protein. There are roughly 64,000 distinct CDR3 sequences in the sample; roughly 11% occur only once, and about 2.3% lies in the top ten. The sample in question was whole blood, obtained in connection with sensitization to the hapten diphenylcyclopropenone (DPC). The receptors originated from a woman aged 25-40 years with alopecia areata. Some clones in this sample may be carry-over from other donors' samples.

This clonotype was seen at least ten times. This chain links TRBV6-2 or TRBV6-3 with TRBJ1-5; 11 nucleotides agree with TRBD1. The CDR3 has 14 amino acids. The germline V gene encodes CDR1 MNHEY and CDR2 SVGEGT. The J segment lost 6 bases and the V segment lost 5 bases, leaving 3 bases of the junction unmatched. CDR3 amino acids: CASSRTGGRQPQHF. For the CDR3, the DNA is TGTGCCAGCAGTAGGACAGGGGGCCGTCAGCCCCAGCATTTT.

Remarks on this clonotype: This clone may be a read error of a much larger clone one base away. The J gene is TRBJ2-3, the V gene TRBV28; TRBD1 aligns across 7 bases. Germline CDR1 is MDHEN and CDR2 is SYDVKM. The CDR3 runs 14 residues. V shed 3 bases and J 2 bases; nucleotides not matched to a gene: 2. In nucleotides, the CDR3 is TGTGCCAGCAGTTTGGACAGGTTCACAGATACGCAGTATTTT. Its translation: CASSLDRFTDTQYF.

There are many counts of this clonotype. The V gene is TRBV7-9, the J gene TRBJ2-7; D unresolved. Germline values: CDR1 SEHNR, CDR2 FQNEAQ (reference sequence). The germline V and J ends were trimmed by 3 bases and 2 bases, with 8 bases remaining between them. The CDR3 runs 13 residues. The CDR3 DNA reads TGTGCCAGCAGCTTGTGGGTTACCTACGAGCAGTACTTC. It codes for CASSLWVTYEQYF.

V and J are TRBV27 and TRBJ1-4; no definite D call. The V and J ends lost 7 bases and 8 bases respectively, with 20 bases between them. Germline values: CDR1 MNHEY, CDR2 SMNVEV (reference sequence). The CDR3 runs to 15 residues. CDR3 sequence: CASKSDSAPWEKLFF. In nucleotides, the CDR3 is TGTGCCAGCAAATCGGATAGCGCCCCGTGGGAAAAACTGTTTTTT.

This clonotype came up a few times. The chain employs TRBV20-1 and TRBJ2-3; no firm D call. This CDR3 has 12 amino acids. CDR1 DFQATT and CDR2 SNEGSKA come from the germline V gene (reference sequence). Trimming shortened V by 5 bases and J by 0 bases, and 6 bases separated the two germline ends. CDR3 sequence (DNA): TGCAGTGCTTTGCGGAGCACAGATACGCAGTATTTT. Its translation is CSALRSTDTQYF.

In its sample, this clonotype was seen many times. V is TRBV12-3 or TRBV12-4 and J is TRBJ2-7, with D perhaps given as TRBD1 or TRBD2 (5 bases each). There are 15 residues in the CDR3. Trimming removed 5 bases at V and 6 bases at J, with 20 bases between. The CDR3 loop is CASSHLGAQSLEQYF. For the CDR3, the DNA is TGTGCCAGCAGTCATCTCGGGGCTCAATCCCTCGAGCAGTACTTC.

This clonotype has a handful of counts. The chain combines TRBV19 with TRBJ1-5; TRBD1 matches at 8 bases. V was clipped by 5 bases and J by 7 bases; unmatched bases: 7. CDR3 length: 14 residues. Germline V gives CDR1 LNHDA, CDR2 SQIVND (reference sequence). CDR3 sequence reads: CASSPGQAWQPQHF. Here the CDR3 DNA reads TGTGCCAGTAGTCCGGGACAGGCATGGCAGCCCCAGCATTTT.

The V call is TRBV5-4, the J call TRBJ2-7; 8 bases fit TRBD2. The CDR3 length is 13 residues. CDR1 and CDR2 from the germline V gene are SGHNT and YYREEE (reference sequence). The V and J ends lost 4 bases and 2 bases, in that order; junction bases with no gene match: 2. CDR3 residues: CASSGGRTYEQYF. In DNA, the CDR3 is TGTGCCAGCAGCGGCGGGAGGACCTACGAGCAGTACTTC.

This clonotype was picked up a small number of times. This sequence joins TRBV20-1 and TRBJ2-3, with 10 bases matching TRBD1. The CDR3 spans 15 residues. V shed 3 bases and J 2 bases; nucleotides not matched to a gene: 5. The germline V gene encodes CDR1 DFQATT and CDR2 SNEGSKA (reference sequence). The CDR3 sequence: CSASPGQGLTDTQYF. CDR3 sequence (DNA): TGCAGTGCTAGCCCGGGACAGGGGCTCACAGATACGCAGTATTTT.

Many counts were recorded for this clonotype. V gene TRBV5-1 combines with J gene TRBJ1-1, with D possibly TRBD1 on 6 matching bases. The CDR3 sequence is 14 residues long. From germline, CDR1 is SGHRS and CDR2 YFSETQ. Deletions cut 4 bases from V and 2 bases from J, with 12 bases between. In DNA, the CDR3 is TGCGCCAGCAGCAAGGGGGTACCAAACACTGAAGCTTTCTTT. Translating gives CASSKGVPNTEAFF.

Only a few counts were recorded for this clonotype. V gene TRBV5-1 combines with J gene TRBJ1-5; D might be TRBD1 (6 bases). Germline V gives CDR1 SGHRS, CDR2 YFSETQ. The length of the CDR3 is 14 residues. Between the trimmed V and J ends, which lost 1 base and 5 bases, there was a span of 10 bases. CDR3 in amino acids: CASSLIPGDQPQHF. The DNA for the CDR3 is TGCGCCAGCAGCTTGATTCCAGGGGATCAGCCCCAGCATTTT.

This clonotype has just a few counts. V gene TRBV30 combines with J gene TRBJ2-2; 7 nucleotides agree with TRBD2. CDR3 length: 16 residues. V lost 2 bases and J lost 1; bases outside the gene matches: 7. The germline V gene has CDR1 GTSNPN and CDR2 SVGIG (reference sequence). CDR3 nucleotides: TGTGCCTGGAGTAACGGAGCGGGAAAGAACACCGGGGAGCTGTTTTTT. It translates to CAWSNGAGKNTGELFF.

This clonotype was observed a few times. The chain recombines TRBV27 with TRBJ2-7, with TRBD1 as a possible D gene (6 bases). The ends were cut back, 6 bases at V and 3 bases at J, with 21 bases in the middle. The CDR3 totals 16 residues. Germline assignment: CDR1 MNHEY and CDR2 SMNVEV (reference sequence). The CDR3 loop reads CASRRLITGHLYEQYF. The CDR3 DNA is TGTGCCAGCAGGCGACTAATTACGGGACATCTCTACGAGCAGTACTTC.

There are a few counts of this clonotype. This chain links TRBV7-2 with TRBJ2-5, with unresolved D. The germline gives CDR1 SGHTA, CDR2 FQGNSA. V lost 1 base to trimming and J lost 4 bases, with 4 bases between them. The CDR3 length is 12 residues. This chain's CDR3 is CASSLDGETQYF. The CDR3, as DNA: TGTGCCAGCAGCTTAGACGGAGAGACCCAGTACTTC.

The chain couples TRBV6-5 to TRBJ2-7; 8 positions match TRBD1. Germline V gene sequence: CDR1 MNHEY, CDR2 SVGAGI. This CDR3 region has 15 residues. The trim removed 6 bases at V and 0 bases at J, leaving 7 bases unmatched. The CDR3 loop is CASSSTGGSSYEQYF. CDR3 DNA: TGTGCCAGCAGCTCCACAGGGGGGAGCTCCTACGAGCAGTACTTC.

This clonotype was seen a few times. This chain uses TRBV6-2 or TRBV6-3 with TRBJ2-1; 7 bases line up with TRBD2. With V trimmed by 2 bases and J by 3 bases, 7 bases remained unmatched. The germline gives CDR1 MNHEY, CDR2 SVGEGT. The CDR3 consists of 16 residues. DNA for the CDR3: TGTGCCAGCAGTTACCCTAGCGGAGGCCTCTACAATGAGCAGTTCTTC. It translates to CASSYPSGGLYNEQFF.

This clonotype was picked up one time. V is TRBV5-1 and J is TRBJ2-3; 10 bases are shared with TRBD1. The CDR3 runs 15 residues. Unmatched junction bases numbered 9, after V lost 7 bases and J lost 4 bases. Per the germline V gene, CDR1 is SGHRS and CDR2 is YFSETQ. The CDR3 here is CASAWRDRGADTQYF. The CDR3 region has the DNA TGCGCCAGCGCCTGGCGGGACAGGGGTGCAGATACGCAGTATTTT.

This clonotype came up a few times. This chain uses TRBV30 with TRBJ2-2, with 10 bases aligning to TRBD1. The CDR3 length is 18 residues. Germline CDR1 is GTSNPN and CDR2 is SVGIG (reference sequence). After removal of 2 bases from V and 1 base from J, the junction contained 10 bases not matched to a gene. The CDR3 bases are TGTGCCTGGAGTAGTTGGGACAGGGGCCCTCGGAACACCGGGGAGCTGTTTTTT. This translates into CAWSSWDRGPRNTGELFF.

This clonotype was recorded at least ten times. This chain connects TRBV20-1 to TRBJ1-1; D gene uncertain. The germline V gene has CDR1 DFQATT and CDR2 SNEGSKA (reference sequence). The ends were cut back, 5 bases at V and 0 bases at J, with 13 bases in the middle. The CDR3 covers 14 residues. The CDR3 protein is CSAQLPGVNTEAFF. The CDR3 DNA reads TGCAGTGCTCAGCTCCCCGGGGTGAACACTGAAGCTTTCTTT.

The chain recombines TRBV20-1 with TRBJ2-3; 8 nucleotides agree with TRBD1. There are 15 residues in the CDR3. V lost 3 bases, J lost 4 bases, and 9 bases stayed unmatched. CDR1 is DFQATT and CDR2 is SNEGSKA in the germline V gene (reference sequence). CDR3 coding DNA: TGCAGTGCTAGGGCGCCCGGACAGGGCCCAGATACGCAGTATTTT. It translates to CSARAPGQGPDTQYF.

This clonotype showed up many times. This chain joins TRBV18 and TRBJ2-1; weak D call: TRBD2 (5 bases). This CDR3 contains 15 residues. The V end was cut by 3 bases, the J end by 2 bases, with 11 bases between. From germline, CDR1 is KGHSH and CDR2 LQKENI. The CDR3 coding sequence is TGTGCCAGCTCACCGGAGAGGGATCCCTACAATGAGCAGTTCTTC. This encodes CASSPERDPYNEQFF.

This clonotype was detected many times. V is TRBV12-3 or TRBV12-4 and J is TRBJ2-5, with a weak D call TRBD2 (5 bases). The CDR3 spans 13 residues. V dropped 7 bases and J dropped 5 bases, with 14 bases sitting between them. This CDR3 reads CASTLLEGETQYF. CDR3 DNA sequence: TGTGCCAGCACCCTACTAGAGGGCGAGACCCAGTACTTC.

The rearrangement uses TRBV29-1 and TRBJ1-2; no clear D. The germline V gene encodes CDR1 SQVTM and CDR2 ANQGSEA. Trimming shortened V by 4 bases and J by 0 bases, and 12 bases separated the two germline ends. The length of the CDR3 is 14 residues. The CDR3 loop is CSVGLGRTNYGYTF. The CDR3 DNA reads as TGCAGCGTTGGGTTAGGGCGTACTAACTATGGCTACACCTTC.

This clonotype has a handful of counts. The chain uses TRBV28 and TRBJ2-1; 7 bases align to TRBD2. CDR1 is MDHEN and CDR2 is SYDVKM in the germline V gene. Trimming removed 4 bases from V and 2 bases from J; junction bases left unmatched: 8. This CDR3 is built from 16 residues. This chain's CDR3 is CASSSPGGQTYNEQFF. The CDR3 coding sequence is TGTGCCAGCAGTTCCCCGGGAGGCCAGACCTACAATGAGCAGTTCTTC.

A few counts support this clonotype. V and J are TRBV28 and TRBJ1-2; D is perhaps TRBD1 (5 bases). V was shortened by 6 bases and J by 7 bases, with 18 bases between the two germline ends. Looked up from germline, CDR1 is MDHEN and CDR2 is SYDVKM. This CDR3 has 14 amino acids. The CDR3 bases are TGTGCCAGCAGGGCACCAGGGACCATAGCTGGCTACACCTTC. Translation gives CASRAPGTIAGYTF.

This clonotype was counted ten times or more. The rearrangement links TRBV7-2 to TRBJ2-3; D gene unclear. The length of the CDR3 is 14 residues. V lost 5 bases, J lost 2 bases, and 11 bases lay in between. In germline, CDR1 is SGHTA, CDR2 FQGNSA. Here the CDR3 reads CASSPQGTTDTQYF. The CDR3, as DNA: TGTGCCAGCAGCCCGCAAGGAACCACAGATACGCAGTATTTT. The variable domain in full, completed from reference TRBV7-2 and TRBJ2-3, reads GAGVSQSPSNKVTEKGKDVELRCDPISGHTALYWYRQSLGQGLEFLIYFQGNSAPDKSGLPSDRFSAERTGGSVSTLTIQRTQQEDSAVYLCASSPQGTTDTQYFGPGTRLTVL.

The genes are TRBV5-1 and TRBJ2-6; maybe TRBD1 (5 bases). Germline loops: CDR1 SGHRS, CDR2 YFSETQ. Trimming shortened V by 3 bases and J by 3 bases, and 7 bases separated the two germline ends. The CDR3 length is 14 residues. This CDR3 reads CASSSQVGANVLTF. Here the CDR3 DNA reads TGCGCCAGCAGCTCACAGGTTGGGGCCAACGTCCTGACTTTC.

The chain combines TRBV20-1 with TRBJ1-1, with D perhaps matching TRBD1 (5 bases). Trimming removed 6 bases at V and 0 bases at J, with 8 bases between. Germline CDR1 reads DFQATT; CDR2 reads SNEGSKA (reference sequence). The CDR3 spans 12 residues. This chain's CDR3 is CSARGLNTEAFF. CDR3 nucleotides: TGCAGTGCCCGGGGCTTGAACACTGAAGCTTTCTTT.

The rearrangement links TRBV6-6 to TRBJ2-7; 7 nucleotides align to TRBD1. The CDR3 length is 18 residues. Germline-derived CDR1 and CDR2 are MNHNY and SVGAGI (reference sequence). Trimming took 2 bases from V and 2 from J; bases not matched to a gene: 15. This chain's CDR3 is CASSYPATGAQRTYEQYF. DNA for the CDR3: TGTGCCAGCAGTTACCCAGCTACAGGGGCGCAACGGACCTACGAGCAGTACTTC.

This clonotype was detected only a few times. This chain uses TRBV30 with TRBJ2-7, with D possibly being TRBD1 (5 bases). V gave up 3 bases and J gave up 4 bases, with 7 bases separating them. CDR1 and CDR2 from the germline V gene are GTSNPN and SVGIG (reference sequence). The CDR3 length is 11 residues. The CDR3 region has the DNA TGTGCCTGGAGCCCAGGGTACGAGCAGTACTTC. Translation: CAWSPGYEQYF.